Sequencing of this TCR beta chain was carried out in a study of beta chain features in type 1 diabetes. Study-level points and caveats: VDJ junctions from patients with type 1 diabetes contained fewer insertions and more deletions. For TCRB rearrangement, an influence of HLA type remained unresolved here.

The single heparinised draw taken from each donor contained roughly 100 mL of blood on average. This clone was observed a few times. Its antigen is unidentified. CDR3 length: 11 amino acids. Trimming removed 8 bases at V and 6 bases at J, with 8 bases between. CDR1 MNHEY and CDR2 SVGAGI come from the germline V gene. Expressed TCRB transcripts were sequenced after all isolated RNA was converted to cDNA. Sequencing used immunoSEQ multiplex PCR; TCRdb keeps in-frame clones, though not all of them. The sample has fewer than 500,000 clones, roughly 13% seen once. This clonotype was obtained from a man aged 25 to 40 in good health. J is TRBJ2-1 and V is TRBV6-5; D not certain. The sequencing sample was made of naive CD4+ T cells from blood. As DNA, the CDR3 is TGTGCCAGCCAGAGAGGCAATGAGCAGTTCTTC. It translates to CASQRGNEQFF.